Each of the 30 T cell receptor beta chains below was sequenced from the same sample in a study of T cell responses to AZD1222 COVID-19 vaccine. Libraries were prepared by immunoSEQ multiplex PCR; TCRdb keeps only in-frame clonotypes and omits some of them. The sample consists of about 100,000 clones, about 90% of them appearing once. The source was peripheral blood, collected on day 0 of AZD1222 vaccination. The receptor source for this set is an adult in good health.

This clone was picked up one time. The chain recombines TRBV30 with TRBJ1-4; 8 bases are a match to TRBD1. The CDR3 has 15 residues. In germline, CDR1 is GTSNPN, CDR2 SVGIG (reference sequence). V dropped 5 bases and J dropped 7; count of bases not matched to a gene: 12. As DNA, the CDR3 is TGTGCCTGGGGCTTCGGGACAGGACGAGGTGAAAAACTGTTTTTT. This gives the protein CAWGFGTGRGEKLFF.

This chain connects TRBV9 to TRBJ2-3; TRBD2 aligns across 11 bases. The CDR3 covers 23 residues. The germline V gene has CDR1 SGDLS and CDR2 YYNGEE. The V gene end was trimmed by 4 bases and the J gene end by 0 bases; junction bases not matched to a gene: 25. The chain's CDR3 is CASSLTRLAGLSDGPTSTDTQYF. As DNA, the CDR3 is TGTGCCAGCAGCTTGACGAGACTAGCGGGGCTTTCGGATGGGCCAACTAGCACAGATACGCAGTATTTT. Complete variable domain (other parts from reference TRBV9 and TRBJ2-3): DSGVTQTPKHLITATGQRVTLRCSPRSGDLSVYWYQQSLDQGLQFLIQYYNGEERAKGNILERFSAQQFPDLHSELNLSSLELGDSALYFCASSLTRLAGLSDGPTSTDTQYFGPGTRLTVL.

V is TRBV6-6 and J is TRBJ1-1, with 9 positions matching TRBD1. Germline V CDR1 and CDR2: MNHNY, SVGAGI (reference sequence). V was pared by 6 bases and J by 2 bases, with 4 bases of the junction left unmatched. This CDR3 comprises 14 residues. The CDR3 spells CASSLTGGNTEAFF. The CDR3 coding sequence is TGTGCCAGCAGCTTGACAGGGGGTAACACTGAAGCTTTCTTT.

This chain uses TRBV19 with TRBJ1-4; 7 bases are a match to TRBD1. Losses at the gene ends were 2 bases for V and 5 bases for J; bases not matched to a gene: 5. CDR1 and CDR2 from the germline V gene are LNHDA and SQIVND (reference sequence). This CDR3 has 15 residues. The CDR3, as DNA: TGTGCCAGTAGTATAAAGGGGGCCCAAAATGAAAAACTGTTTTTT. It translates to CASSIKGAQNEKLFF. Looking up the rest from reference TRBV19 and TRBJ1-4 gives the full variable domain: DGGITQSPKYLFRKEGQNVTLSCEQNLNHDAMYWYRQDPGQGLRLIYYSQIVNDFQKGDIAEGYSVSREKKESFPLTVTSAQKNPTAFYLCASSIKGAQNEKLFFGSGTQLSVL.

The chain employs TRBV6-5 and TRBJ1-2; tentatively, D is TRBD1 (5 bases). The CDR3 sequence is 13 residues long. Per the germline V gene, CDR1 is MNHEY and CDR2 is SVGAGI. V was trimmed by 6 bases and J by 7 bases, leaving 15 bases between them. The CDR3 region is CASRTGTGGGYTF. DNA of the CDR3: TGTGCCAGCAGAACCGGGACTGGGGGTGGCTACACCTTC.

This chain links TRBV9 with TRBJ2-3; D gene uncertain. V gave up 4 bases and J gave up 7 bases, with 16 bases separating them. In germline, CDR1 is SGDLS, CDR2 YYNGEE. CDR3 length: 14 residues. The CDR3 region has the DNA TGTGCCAGCAGCACCCTCATAGAACCCCATACGCAGTATTTT. Translating gives CASSTLIEPHTQYF. The variable domain in full, with the rest retrieved from reference TRBV9 and TRBJ2-3, is DSGVTQTPKHLITATGQRVTLRCSPRSGDLSVYWYQQSLDQGLQFLIQYYNGEERAKGNILERFSAQQFPDLHSELNLSSLELGDSALYFCASSTLIEPHTQYFGPGTRLTVL.

The V call is TRBV9, the J call TRBJ1-3; TRBD1 might be the D (6 bases). This CDR3 has 13 residues. V was clipped by 2 bases and J by 10 bases, with 13 bases between them. In germline, CDR1 is SGDLS, CDR2 YYNGEE. The CDR3 reads CASSVYGQSTIYF. CDR3 coding DNA: TGTGCCAGCAGCGTTTACGGACAGTCTACCATATATTTT. The variable domain in full, with the rest retrieved from reference TRBV9 and TRBJ1-3, is DSGVTQTPKHLITATGQRVTLRCSPRSGDLSVYWYQQSLDQGLQFLIQYYNGEERAKGNILERFSAQQFPDLHSELNLSSLELGDSALYFCASSVYGQSTIYFGEGSWLTVV.

The chain employs TRBV27 and TRBJ2-3, with 10 bases matching TRBD2. This CDR3 comprises 15 residues. The germline V gene has CDR1 MNHEY and CDR2 SMNVEV (reference sequence). V dropped 7 bases and J dropped 4; count of bases not matched to a gene: 8. The CDR3 loop reads CASTPLAGAADTQYF. CDR3 coding DNA: TGTGCCAGCACCCCGCTAGCGGGAGCGGCAGATACGCAGTATTTT.

The genes are TRBV30 and TRBJ1-5; weak D call: TRBD1 (6 bases). V shed 1 base and J shed 1 base, with 8 bases lying between them. The CDR3 covers 14 residues. From germline, CDR1 is GTSNPN and CDR2 SVGIG (reference sequence). The CDR3 region has the DNA TGTGCCTGGAGTGCCGGACAGAGCAATCAGCCCCAGCATTTT. Its translation: CAWSAGQSNQPQHF.

The chain is built from TRBV5-1 and TRBJ2-3; 10 bases match TRBD2. The J segment lost 0 bases and the V segment lost 0 bases, leaving 7 bases of the junction unmatched. The CDR3 is 18 amino acids. From germline, CDR1 is SGHRS and CDR2 YFSETQ. The CDR3: CASSLGTSGGGSTDTQYF. In nucleotides, the CDR3 is TGCGCCAGCAGCTTGGGGACTAGCGGAGGCGGTAGCACAGATACGCAGTATTTT.

CDR3 sequence reads: CASTQLQGNSYEQYF. The DNA for the CDR3 is TGTGCCAGCACTCAACTACAGGGAAACTCCTACGAGCAGTACTTC. The chain has TRBV6-5 and TRBJ2-7; a weak D match, TRBD1 (6 bases). V lost 7 bases and J 0 bases, leaving 16 bases between the germline ends. The CDR3 sequence is 15 residues long. From germline, CDR1 is MNHEY and CDR2 SVGAGI.

The chain employs TRBV9 and TRBJ1-1; TRBD1 aligns across 11 bases. V was clipped by 2 bases and J by 5 bases; unmatched bases: 5. The CDR3 runs 15 residues. Germline lookup yields CDR1 SGDLS and CDR2 YYNGEE. This CDR3 reads CASSVGTGGSTEAFF. CDR3 DNA sequence: TGTGCCAGCAGCGTTGGGACAGGGGGGTCGACTGAAGCTTTCTTT.

The genes are TRBV28 and TRBJ2-1; 9 nucleotides agree with TRBD2. The length of the CDR3 is 19 residues. Germline trimming cut 1 base from V and 0 bases from J; bases unmatched to any gene: 10. CDR1 and CDR2 (germline): MDHEN, SYDVKM. The CDR3 region is CASSLSAGGPHNSYNEQFF. CDR3 in DNA: TGTGCCAGCAGTTTATCTGCGGGAGGGCCACATAACTCCTACAATGAGCAGTTCTTC.

The V and J genes are TRBV11-2 and TRBJ1-1, with D perhaps TRBD1 (6 bases). The CDR3 contains 16 residues. V dropped 1 base and J dropped 0 bases, with 12 bases sitting between them. Per the germline V gene, CDR1 is SGHAT and CDR2 is FQNNGV. CDR3 bases: TGTGCCAGCAGCTTAGTAACGGGGGCACTGAACACTGAAGCTTTCTTT. It yields the protein CASSLVTGALNTEAFF. Based on the CDR3 plus reference TRBV11-2 and TRBJ1-1, the full variable domain is EAGVAQSPRYKIIEKRQSVAFWCNPISGHATLYWYQQILGQGPKLLIQFQNNGVVDDSQLPKDRFSAERLKGVDSTLKIQPAKLEDSAVYLCASSLVTGALNTEAFFGQGTRLTVV.

The chain employs TRBV2 and TRBJ1-5; 7 bases map to TRBD1. After removal of 7 bases from V and 4 bases from J, the junction contained 10 bases not matched to a gene. Germline values: CDR1 SNHLY, CDR2 FYNNEI. The CDR3 loop spans 15 amino acids. The CDR3 reads CASIQDRVGNQPQHF. The DNA of the CDR3 is TGTGCCAGCATTCAAGACAGGGTCGGGAATCAGCCCCAGCATTTT.

This chain connects TRBV3-1 (or the pseudogene TRBV3-2) to TRBJ1-1; TRBD1 aligns across 11 bases. This CDR3 contains 15 residues. Germline V gene lookup returns CDR1 LGHDT and CDR2 YNNKEL (reference sequence). V trimming: 4 bases; J trimming: 4 bases; junction bases outside the gene matches: 5. The CDR3 is CASSPDRGRVTEAFF. Here the CDR3 DNA reads TGTGCCAGCAGCCCGGACAGGGGGCGGGTCACTGAAGCTTTCTTT.

The chain has TRBV6-2 or TRBV6-3 and TRBJ2-7, with D unclear. V lost 6 bases and J 5 bases, leaving 11 bases between the germline ends. Germline V gene sequence: CDR1 MNHEY, CDR2 SVGEGT. The CDR3 contains 12 residues. CDR3 bases: TGTGCCAGCAGCCCCCCAGTGGACGAGCAGTACTTC. This gives the protein CASSPPVDEQYF.

CDR3 in amino acids: CASSPSGQGYQPQHF. The CDR3 DNA sequence: TGTGCCAGTAGTCCCTCCGGACAGGGCTATCAGCCCCAGCATTTT. V is TRBV19 and J is TRBJ1-5; TRBD1 matches at 8 bases. With V trimmed by 5 bases and J by 5 bases, 8 bases remained unmatched. The CDR3 consists of 15 residues. Germline V gene lookup returns CDR1 LNHDA and CDR2 SQIVND (reference sequence).

The sample holds one count of this clone. The chain links TRBV7-6 to TRBJ2-3; D unresolved. Trimming pared 1 base from V and 1 base from J, leaving 9 bases between. Germline lookup yields CDR1 SGHVS and CDR2 FNYEAQ. The CDR3 spans 15 residues. The CDR3 protein is CASSLEGRRTDTQYF. CDR3 nucleotides: TGTGCCAGCAGCTTAGAAGGACGGCGCACAGATACGCAGTATTTT.

This clone was picked up a small number of times. The rearrangement joins TRBV27 to TRBJ2-2; 8 nucleotides match TRBD1. The CDR3 consists of 13 residues. Germline values: CDR1 MNHEY, CDR2 SMNVEV (reference sequence). With 6 bases clipped from V and 6 bases from J, the junction kept 3 bases outside the gene matches. CDR3 loop: CASRTGEAGELFF. The CDR3 DNA reads as TGTGCCAGCAGGACAGGGGAGGCCGGGGAGCTGTTTTTT.

V and J are TRBV30 and TRBJ2-7; D not resolved. The CDR3 loop spans 13 amino acids. V was pared by 6 bases and J by 2 bases, with 14 bases between. The germline CDR1 and CDR2 sequences are GTSNPN and SVGIG (reference sequence). The CDR3: CACRSFGTYEQYF. The CDR3, as DNA: TGTGCCTGTAGGAGTTTTGGCACCTACGAGCAGTACTTC.

The chain carries TRBV3-1 (or the pseudogene TRBV3-2) and TRBJ1-6, with D possibly TRBD1 on 6 matching bases. CDR1 and CDR2 (germline): LGHDT, YNNKEL (reference sequence). V lost 3 bases and J lost 0, with 9 bases in between. The CDR3 totals 16 residues. CDR3 nucleotide sequence: TGTGCCAGCAGCCACAGGGGCCTCTCCTATAATTCACCCCTCCACTTT. Its protein is CASSHRGLSYNSPLHF.

This chain joins TRBV5-4 and TRBJ2-2, with 12 positions matching TRBD2. CDR3 length equals 17 residues. V lost 2 bases to trimming and J lost 4 bases; unmatched junction nucleotides: 6. Germline V lookup: CDR1 SGHNT, CDR2 YYREEE (reference sequence). Written as DNA, the CDR3 is TGTGCCAGCAGCTTTGCTAGCGGGAGGGCCCGCACCGGGGAGCTGTTTTTT. Encoded protein: CASSFASGRARTGELFF.

The chain employs TRBV5-1 and TRBJ1-1, with D tentatively TRBD1 (5 bases). In germline, CDR1 is SGHRS, CDR2 YFSETQ. V was shortened by 3 bases and J by 0 bases, with 12 bases between the two germline ends. The CDR3 length is 15 residues. The CDR3 loop reads CASSSTRELNTEAFF. CDR3 nucleotides: TGCGCCAGCAGCTCGACCAGGGAATTGAACACTGAAGCTTTCTTT.

V is TRBV9 and J is TRBJ2-5, with TRBD2 matching 11 bases. This CDR3 is 18 amino acids long. CDR1 is SGDLS, CDR2 YYNGEE, per germline. V was clipped by 4 bases and J by 4 bases; unmatched bases: 15. CDR3 coding DNA: TGTGCCAGCAGCCAAACGAAAGTAGCGGGAGGGCGGGGAGAGACCCAGTACTTC. Protein product: CASSQTKVAGGRGETQYF.

The chain uses TRBV10-2 and TRBJ1-2; D is possibly TRBD1 (5 bases). V shed 6 bases and J shed 0 bases, with 11 bases lying between them. Germline assignment: CDR1 WSHSY and CDR2 SAAADI. The CDR3 consists of 14 residues. The CDR3 DNA reads as TGCGCCAGCAGCCGGGACGGAGCTAACTATGGCTACACCTTC. It encodes CASSRDGANYGYTF.

The genes are TRBV27 and TRBJ2-7; 9 bases line up with TRBD1. CDR1 is MNHEY, CDR2 SMNVEV, per germline (reference sequence). J lost 7 bases, V lost 10 bases, and 14 bases had no gene match. The CDR3 extends over 14 amino acids. The CDR3 protein is CATAKTGGPWEQYF. The DNA for the CDR3 is TGTGCCACAGCAAAGACAGGGGGACCGTGGGAGCAGTACTTC.

This clone came up a few times. V is TRBV10-2 and J is TRBJ2-7; 9 nucleotides match TRBD2. This CDR3 has 15 amino acids. CDR1 and CDR2 from the germline V gene are WSHSY and SAAADI. With V trimmed by 0 bases and J by 8 bases, 8 bases remained unmatched. DNA of the CDR3: TGCGCCAGCAGTGAGTCAGGAGCGGGAGGTCTCCAGCAGTACTTC. Translated: CASSESGAGGLQQYF.

This chain uses TRBV9 with TRBJ2-4, with TRBD2 matching 8 bases. The germline gives CDR1 SGDLS, CDR2 YYNGEE. CDR3 length equals 15 residues. Trimming cost V 3 bases and J 0 bases; bases outside gene matches: 2. CDR3 nucleotide sequence: TGTGCCAGCAGCGGTAGCGGGATAGCCAAAAACATTCAGTACTTC. It translates to CASSGSGIAKNIQYF. Full variable domain (outside the CDR3, taken from reference TRBV9 and TRBJ2-4): DSGVTQTPKHLITATGQRVTLRCSPRSGDLSVYWYQQSLDQGLQFLIQYYNGEERAKGNILERFSAQQFPDLHSELNLSSLELGDSALYFCASSGSGIAKNIQYFGAGTRLSVL.

The chain combines TRBV30 with TRBJ1-4, with 7 bases fitting TRBD1. Trimming took 5 bases from V and 8 from J; bases not matched to a gene: 14. This CDR3 is built from 15 residues. The germline V gene has CDR1 GTSNPN and CDR2 SVGIG (reference sequence). The CDR3 DNA sequence: TGTGCCTGGGAGCCCCTGGACAGGCTTGGAGAAAAACTGTTTTTT. As protein: CAWEPLDRLGEKLFF.